The sequence of this T cell receptor beta chain was determined in a study of T-cell reconstitution after alpha-beta-depleted transplantation in children. Study outcomes and limitations: Several hundred expanded graft clones reportedly were the source of alpha-beta T cells about two months after transplant. When one year had passed after transplant, most T-cell counts and diversity came from newly produced T cells. The study traced high day-60 TCRbeta diversity in some patients to surviving recipient T cells and thymic progenitors.

The V and J ends lost 0 bases and 9 bases respectively, with 3 bases between them. The CDR3 contains 11 residues. Germline V gene lookup returns CDR1 MGHDK and CDR2 SYGVNS. Molecular barcoding with unique molecular identifiers was used for the TCRbeta library. MiXCR was run by TCRdb on the PCR reads, yielding one entry per CDR3 protein. The sample lists hundreds of thousands of distinct CDR3 sequences, around 13% occurring once. Remarks on this clonotype: Its antigen is as yet unknown.

The sequencing here drew on PBMCs, taken before TCRalphabeta/CD19-depleted stem cell transplant. The chain carries TRBV25-1 and TRBJ2-1; D gene unclear. The sequence was obtained from a girl aged 2 to 9 with congenital amegakaryocytic thrombocytopenia, due to receive a stem cell transplant. The CDR3 is CASSEYGEQFF. CDR3 nucleotides: TGTGCCAGCAGTGAATATGGTGAGCAGTTCTTC.